Below, 27 T cell receptor beta chains from the same sample are listed, as sequenced in a study of blood T cells in healthy people across ages. A sample-barcoded 5' primer and a J-beta primer mix were used in a second PCR of roughly 7 to 11 cycles. TCRdb re-derived calls from the 5' RACE reads in MiXCR, one entry per CDR3 protein. The repertoire holds 600,000 or so distinct CDR3 sequences, with around half as singletons. Sequenced: blood. The receptor set was obtained from an elderly man in good health.

The sample holds a few counts of this clonotype. The chain is built from TRBV7-2 and TRBJ2-7; perhaps TRBD2 as D (5 bases). The ends were cut back, 7 bases at V and 6 bases at J, with 16 bases in the middle. Germline values: CDR1 SGHTA, CDR2 FQGNSA. The CDR3 contains 13 residues. CDR3 coding DNA: TGTGCCAGCAACGCCCTAGCAGAGGTCGAGCAGTACTTC. Amino acid sequence: CASNALAEVEQYF. The full variable domain, completed using reference TRBV7-2 and TRBJ2-7, is GAGVSQSPSNKVTEKGKDVELRCDPISGHTALYWYRQSLGQGLEFLIYFQGNSAPDKSGLPSDRFSAERTGGSVSTLTIQRTQQEDSAVYLCASNALAEVEQYFGPGTRLTVT.

The chain combines TRBV4-3 with TRBJ2-3; D gene uncertain. Germline CDR1 LGHNA, CDR2 YSLEER. V was cut by 2 bases and J by 4 bases, with 16 bases left in between. This CDR3 comprises 16 residues. This chain's CDR3 is CASSQQEQPVSDTQYF. DNA of the CDR3: TGCGCCAGCAGCCAACAAGAACAGCCCGTTTCAGATACGCAGTATTTT.

This clonotype was observed a few times. This chain connects TRBV20-1 to TRBJ1-1; no clear D. Germline V gene sequence: CDR1 DFQATT, CDR2 SNEGSKA (reference sequence). Trimming removed 3 bases from V and 4 bases from J, with 6 bases in between. This CDR3 has 11 residues. CDR3 bases: TGCAGTGCTAGGGATGGCACTGAAGCTTTCTTT. It encodes CSARDGTEAFF.

Only one count was recorded for this clonotype. The chain uses TRBV3-1 and TRBJ2-3; TRBD1 aligns across 8 bases. The ends lost 6 bases at V and 2 bases at J; junction bases unmatched: 13. Looked up from germline, CDR1 is LGHDT and CDR2 is YNNKEL (reference sequence). This CDR3 has 17 amino acids. Here the CDR3 reads CASSEMTGTGFTDTQYF. In nucleotides, the CDR3 is TGTGCCAGCAGTGAGATGACAGGGACAGGCTTCACAGATACGCAGTATTTT.

This clonotype was detected only a few times. V usage is TRBV20-1 and J usage is TRBJ2-7, with a possible D match to TRBD1 (5 bases). The length of the CDR3 is 12 residues. V gave up 1 base and J gave up 5 bases, with 9 bases separating them. The germline V gene has CDR1 DFQATT and CDR2 SNEGSKA (reference sequence). CDR3 sequence (DNA): TGCAGTGCTAGAGGGGGCATCAACGAGCAGTACTTC. Translated, it gives CSARGGINEQYF.

V gene TRBV5-4 combines with J gene TRBJ1-1; D call uncertain. The V gene lost 4 bases and the J gene lost 11 bases, with 18 bases spanning the gap. The CDR3 runs to 13 residues. Germline V gives CDR1 SGHNT, CDR2 YYREEE (reference sequence). CDR3 in amino acids: CASSVDGRRGAFF. CDR3 bases: TGTGCCAGCAGCGTGGACGGGCGCCGTGGGGCTTTCTTT.

This clonotype has only a few counts. J is TRBJ2-1 and V is TRBV10-3; TRBD2 matches 8 bases. Per the germline V gene, CDR1 is ENHRY and CDR2 is SYGVKD. CDR3 length equals 14 residues. V was pared by 6 bases and J by 7 bases, with 8 bases of the junction left unmatched. In DNA, the CDR3 is TGTGCCATCAGGGAAGGACTAGCTGGAAATGAGCAGTTCTTC. Translating gives CAIREGLAGNEQFF.

This clonotype has a single count. This chain links TRBV7-2 with TRBJ2-1; TRBD2 matches at 9 bases. The CDR3 loop spans 16 amino acids. CDR1 is SGHTA and CDR2 is FQGNSA in the germline V gene. The V segment lost 1 base and the J segment 10 bases; nucleotides outside the gene matches: 11. The CDR3, as DNA: TGTGCCAGCAGCTTAGTGCCTAGCGGGGTGGGCAAGGAGCAGTTCTTC. Translating it yields CASSLVPSGVGKEQFF.

The V gene is TRBV7-9, the J gene TRBJ2-1; a possible D gene is TRBD2 (6 bases). The CDR3 length is 15 residues. CDR1 SEHNR and CDR2 FQNEAQ come from the germline V gene (reference sequence). V was cut by 4 bases and J by 6 bases, with 16 bases left in between. The CDR3 spells CASSSTSSASNEQFF. The DNA for the CDR3 is TGTGCCAGCAGCTCCACTAGCTCGGCGAGCAATGAGCAGTTCTTC.

The chain couples TRBV11-1 to TRBJ2-1; D may be TRBD1 (7 bases). CDR1 and CDR2 from the germline V gene are SGHAT and FQDESV (reference sequence). The CDR3 has 13 residues. V was shortened by 5 bases and J by 9 bases, with 14 bases between the two germline ends. In DNA form, the CDR3 reads TGTGCCAGCAGCCGAGACAGGGAGGCTGAGCAGTTCTTC. Protein sequence: CASSRDREAEQFF.

The rearrangement joins TRBV12-3 or TRBV12-4 to TRBJ2-3; 9 bases map to TRBD2. The trim removed 5 bases at V and 4 bases at J, leaving 10 bases unmatched. This CDR3 contains 16 residues. CDR3 coding DNA: TGTGCCAGCAGTCTGTGGGTTAGCGGGAGTGCAGATACGCAGTATTTT. Protein sequence: CASSLWVSGSADTQYF.

This clonotype was found once. This chain connects TRBV20-1 to TRBJ2-5; D is possibly TRBD2 (7 bases). This CDR3 region has 14 residues. The V gene's germline CDR1 is DFQATT and CDR2 SNEGSKA (reference sequence). Between the trimmed V and J ends, which lost 4 bases and 5 bases, there was a span of 17 bases. As DNA, the CDR3 is TGCAGTGCTATAAGGGGGGGGCGAGTGGAGACCCAGTACTTC. It translates to CSAIRGGRVETQYF.

The chain is built from TRBV5-1 and TRBJ1-1, with TRBD1 identical over 7 bases. The trim removed 4 bases at V and 1 base at J, leaving 4 bases unmatched. Germline lookup yields CDR1 SGHRS and CDR2 YFSETQ. The CDR3 runs to 14 residues. CDR3 coding DNA: TGCGCCAGCAGCCGGGACAGCTCGAACACTGAAGCTTTCTTT. Translating it yields CASSRDSSNTEAFF.

In the case of this clonotype: A single base separates this from a much larger clone, so it may be a read error. The chain is built from TRBV6-6 and TRBJ2-5; 15 bases map to TRBD2. Germline V CDR1 and CDR2: MNHNY, SVGAGI (reference sequence). CDR3 length: 15 residues. The CDR3 sequence: CASRGLAGGQEAQYF. The CDR3 DNA reads as TGTGCCAGCAGAGGACTAGCGGGAGGGCAAGAGGCCCAGTACTTC.

The rearrangement uses TRBV6-4 and TRBJ1-5; 7 bases map to TRBD1. CDR3 length equals 12 residues. CDR1 MRHNA and CDR2 SNTAGT come from the germline V gene. V lost 10 bases to trimming and J lost 7 bases; unmatched junction nucleotides: 7. CDR3 loop: CAKRGRRQPQHF. CDR3 nucleotides: TGTGCCAAGAGGGGGCGGCGGCAGCCCCAGCATTTT.

V is TRBV6-2 or TRBV6-3 and J is TRBJ2-3, with TRBD2 as a possible D gene (5 bases). This CDR3 region has 14 residues. Per germline, CDR1 MNHEY and CDR2 SVGEGT. V was pared by 9 bases and J by 1 base, with 14 bases between. CDR3 DNA sequence: TGTGCCAGTAAGGAAAGCGGACGCACAGATACGCAGTATTTT. This sequence encodes CASKESGRTDTQYF.

This clonotype was found a few times. The rearrangement joins TRBV20-1 to TRBJ1-2; tentatively, D is TRBD1 (5 bases). The CDR3 extends over 16 amino acids. The ends were cut back, 2 bases at V and 3 bases at J, with 19 bases in the middle. Germline CDR1 and CDR2: DFQATT and SNEGSKA (reference sequence). The CDR3, as DNA: TGCAGTGCTAGACCCAGACGGGGACCTAGGGACTATGGCTACACCTTC. This translates into CSARPRRGPRDYGYTF.

The CDR3 sequence is CASQGPCEQYF. As DNA, the CDR3 is TGTGCCAGTCAGGGGCCTTGCGAGCAGTACTTC. The chain recombines TRBV28 with TRBJ2-7, with a possible D match to TRBD1 (6 bases). The V end was cut by 9 bases, the J end by 6 bases, with 12 bases between. Germline loops: CDR1 MDHEN, CDR2 SYDVKM. The CDR3 consists of 11 residues. Full variable domain (rest looked up from reference TRBV28 and TRBJ2-7): DVKVTQSSRYLVKRTGEKVFLECVQDMDHENMFWYRQDPGLGLRLIYFSYDVKMKEKGDIPEGYSVSREKKERFSLILESASTNQTSMYLCASQGPCEQYFGPGTRLTVT.

In its sample, this clonotype was seen a few times. This chain links TRBV5-1 with TRBJ2-3; no definite D call. Trimming pared 7 bases from V and 5 bases from J, leaving 17 bases between. The germline CDR1 and CDR2 sequences are SGHRS and YFSETQ. The CDR3 has 14 residues. CDR3 protein: CASHRDQARDTQYF. CDR3 DNA sequence: TGCGCCAGCCACAGAGACCAAGCGCGAGATACGCAGTATTTT.

The chain recombines TRBV6-6 with TRBJ2-2; perhaps TRBD2 as D (6 bases). Germline V gene data show CDR1 as MNHNY and CDR2 as SVGAGI (reference sequence). The V end lost 2 bases, the J end lost 0 bases, and 10 bases lay between the germline ends. There are 16 residues in the CDR3. Written as DNA, the CDR3 is TGTGCCAGCAGTTACGATACGGGGGCGAACACCGGGGAGCTGTTTTTT. Translation: CASSYDTGANTGELFF.

This rearrangement joins TRBV29-1 to TRBJ2-3; TRBD1 is a possible D gene (5 bases). Trimming removed 4 bases at V and 2 bases at J, with 13 bases between. Germline V gene lookup returns CDR1 SQVTM and CDR2 ANQGSEA. The CDR3 spans 14 residues. Written as DNA, the CDR3 is TGCAGCGTTGGTGGGGCAACTACCACAGATACGCAGTATTTT. Encoded protein: CSVGGATTTDTQYF.

The chain is built from TRBV7-9 and TRBJ1-1; D unresolved. Trimming removed 4 bases from V and 6 bases from J, with 21 bases in between. The CDR3 is 16 residues long. The germline V gene encodes CDR1 SEHNR and CDR2 FQNEAQ (reference sequence). For the CDR3, the DNA is TGTGCCAGCAGCTCTCGAGAACCGTTTTTGCGGGCTGAAGCTTTCTTT. Protein: CASSSREPFLRAEAFF. Together with reference TRBV7-9 and TRBJ1-1, the CDR3 gives the full variable domain: DTGVSQNPRHKITKRGQNVTFRCDPISEHNRLYWYRQTLGQGPEFLTYFQNEAQLEKSRLLSDRFSAERPKGSFSTLEIQRTEQGDSAMYLCASSSREPFLRAEAFFGQGTRLTVV.

The chain combines TRBV4-2 with TRBJ2-5; D unresolved. The germline gives CDR1 LGHNA, CDR2 YNFKEQ. Trimming removed 6 bases at V and 11 bases at J, with 13 bases between. This CDR3 has 11 amino acids. CDR3 coding DNA: TGTGCCAGCAGGGGGTTAGAAGAGCAGTACTTC. It translates to CASRGLEEQYF.

The gene calls are TRBV27 and TRBJ2-1; 7 nucleotides align to TRBD1. V shed 3 bases, J shed 10 bases, and the junction held 12 bases outside the gene matches. CDR1 and CDR2 from the germline V gene are MNHEY and SMNVEV (reference sequence). The CDR3 extends over 15 amino acids. This CDR3 reads CASSFGAGGTMEQFF. DNA of the CDR3: TGTGCCAGCAGTTTTGGGGCAGGGGGTACAATGGAGCAGTTCTTC.

This clonotype was observed a few times. The gene calls are TRBV7-2 and TRBJ2-7; the D gene is possibly TRBD1 (7 bases). The CDR3 covers 14 residues. Germline assignment: CDR1 SGHTA and CDR2 FQGNSA. V was cut by 5 bases and J by 5 bases, with 16 bases left in between. The CDR3: CASSPRQGLHEQYF. As DNA, the CDR3 is TGTGCCAGCAGCCCCCGACAGGGACTCCACGAGCAGTACTTC.

The chain is built from TRBV10-3 and TRBJ2-2; D possibly corresponds to TRBD1 (5 bases). The V and J ends lost 2 bases and 4 bases respectively, with 8 bases between them. The CDR3 sequence is 14 residues long. The germline V gene encodes CDR1 ENHRY and CDR2 SYGVKD. CDR3 sequence: CAISEQDTTGELFF. The CDR3 DNA reads as TGTGCCATCAGTGAGCAGGACACCACCGGGGAGCTGTTTTTT.

Written as DNA, the CDR3 is TGTGCCAGCAGCCACTTCCGGGACAGCAGATACAATGAGCAGTTCTTC. Amino acids: CASSHFRDSRYNEQFF. The rearrangement joins TRBV14 to TRBJ2-1; 7 positions agree with TRBD1. V was clipped by 3 bases and J by 4 bases; unmatched bases: 9. The germline V gene encodes CDR1 SGHDN and CDR2 FVKESK. The CDR3 is made up of 16 amino acids.